The 32 T cell receptor beta chains given below trace back to one sample, sequenced in a study of T cell changes during pregnancy in multiple sclerosis. Here immunoSEQ multiplex PCR was the method, and the copy in TCRdb shows in-frame clones only, minus some. The sample has 40,000 to 60,000 clones; roughly 90% are singletons. Here the sequenced sample was peripheral blood, taken in the first trimester of pregnancy. The source of these receptors is a female donor in good health, enrolled as a control in a pregnancy study.

The rearrangement joins TRBV18 to TRBJ2-2; 9 nucleotides line up with TRBD2. After removal of 1 base from V and 6 bases from J, the junction contained 9 bases not matched to a gene. Germline CDR1 reads KGHSH; CDR2 reads LQKENI. The CDR3 sequence is 17 residues long. In nucleotides, the CDR3 is TGTGCCAGCTCACCACTAGCGGGAGTCCCCGTCGCCGGGGAGCTGTTTTTT. Translated: CASSPLAGVPVAGELFF.

The chain is built from TRBV28 and TRBJ1-2, with 8 bases fitting TRBD1. CDR3 length equals 16 residues. Unmatched junction bases numbered 15, after V lost 2 bases and J lost 10 bases. Germline CDR1 MDHEN, CDR2 SYDVKM. The CDR3 DNA reads TGTGCCAGCAGTTTAGGCTGGACAGGGAAAAGTTCGGACTACACCTTC. Residues: CASSLGWTGKSSDYTF.

The chain joins TRBV28 to TRBJ1-1; D is perhaps TRBD1 (5 bases). Germline assignment: CDR1 MDHEN and CDR2 SYDVKM. V was trimmed by 6 bases and J by 10 bases, leaving 15 bases between them. This CDR3 contains 12 residues. DNA of the CDR3: TGTGCCAGCAGCCTCGCGGGGCCCCCAGCTTTCTTT. Protein: CASSLAGPPAFF.

This clone showed up just a few times. This chain joins TRBV15 and TRBJ2-1, with D uncertain. Per the germline V gene, CDR1 is LNHNV and CDR2 is YYDKDF (reference sequence). Trimming pared 0 bases from V and 3 bases from J, leaving 3 bases between. CDR3 length: 13 amino acids. DNA for the CDR3: TGTGCCACCAGCAGAGATCACTACAATGAGCAGTTCTTC. This codes for CATSRDHYNEQFF.

The gene calls are TRBV2 and TRBJ2-2; 9 bases align to TRBD1. Germline lookup yields CDR1 SNHLY and CDR2 FYNNEI. The ends lost 5 bases at V and 4 bases at J; junction bases unmatched: 8. The CDR3 runs 16 residues. The CDR3 sequence: CASSRGQGSVTGELFF. CDR3 DNA sequence: TGTGCCAGCAGTAGGGGACAGGGAAGTGTCACCGGGGAGCTGTTTTTT.

CDR3: CAWSKATSGRFIHEQYF. The CDR3 nucleotides are TGTGCCTGGAGTAAAGCGACTAGCGGGAGATTTATCCACGAGCAGTACTTC. The chain has TRBV30 and TRBJ2-7, with 12 bases that match TRBD2. CDR1 is GTSNPN, CDR2 SVGIG, per germline (reference sequence). The CDR3 runs 17 residues. V trimming: 2 bases; J trimming: 5 bases; junction bases outside the gene matches: 13. Based on the CDR3 plus reference TRBV30 and TRBJ2-7, the full variable domain is SQTIHQWPATLVQPVGSPLSLECTVEGTSNPNLYWYRQAAGRGLQLLFYSVGIGQISSEVPQNLSASRPQDRQFILSSKKLLLSDSGFYLCAWSKATSGRFIHEQYFGPGTRLTVT.

The genes are TRBV10-3 and TRBJ1-1, with 10 bases identical to TRBD1. V was clipped by 9 bases and J by 2 bases; unmatched bases: 12. The CDR3 contains 16 residues. CDR1 is ENHRY and CDR2 is SYGVKD in the germline V gene. Written as DNA, the CDR3 is TGTGCCATGAGCCCGGGACAGGGGAGGGCAAACACTGAAGCTTTCTTT. It specifies CAMSPGQGRANTEAFF.

This chain joins TRBV7-3 and TRBJ2-2; 11 bases match TRBD1. The V segment lost 5 bases and the J segment 8 bases; nucleotides outside the gene matches: 7. Germline loops: CDR1 SGHTA, CDR2 FQGTGA. The CDR3 is 15 residues long. CDR3: CASSRGQGGVGELFF. The DNA for the CDR3 is TGTGCCAGCAGCCGGGGACAGGGGGGAGTAGGGGAGCTGTTTTTT.

This sequence joins TRBV20-1 and TRBJ2-1; TRBD1 might be the D (5 bases). Looked up from germline, CDR1 is DFQATT and CDR2 is SNEGSKA (reference sequence). CDR3 length: 10 amino acids. The CDR3 protein is CPTKGNEQFF. CDR3 DNA: TGCCCCACTAAGGGGAATGAGCAGTTCTTC.

The chain uses TRBV9 and TRBJ2-7; 9 bases are a match to TRBD1. Trimming took 3 bases from V and 4 from J; bases not matched to a gene: 11. Germline V gene sequence: CDR1 SGDLS, CDR2 YYNGEE. The CDR3 spans 16 residues. The CDR3 loop is CASSEGLDRGQYEQYF. In DNA, the CDR3 is TGTGCCAGCAGCGAGGGGTTGGACAGGGGACAATACGAGCAGTACTTC.

The gene calls are TRBV10-3 and TRBJ2-2, with D tentatively TRBD1 (6 bases). V gave up 7 bases and J gave up 0 bases, with 9 bases separating them. The CDR3 contains 14 residues. The V gene's germline CDR1 is ENHRY and CDR2 SYGVKD. The CDR3 DNA is TGTGCCATCACCCGGGACACGAACACCGGGGAGCTGTTTTTT. Residues: CAITRDTNTGELFF.

The chain uses TRBV6-1 and TRBJ2-6, with D hard to call. This CDR3 region has 15 residues. Deletions cut 2 bases from V and 0 bases from J, with 5 bases between. Germline CDR1 MNHNS, CDR2 SASEGT. In DNA form, the CDR3 reads TGTGCCAGCAGTGAAAGCCACTCTGGGGCCAACGTCCTGACTTTC. Translating it yields CASSESHSGANVLTF.

The V gene is TRBV6-6, the J gene TRBJ2-2, with TRBD1 matching over 10 bases. CDR1 and CDR2 (germline): MNHNY, SVGAGI (reference sequence). The V and J ends lost 2 bases and 4 bases, in that order; junction bases with no gene match: 1. This CDR3 spans 15 amino acids. The CDR3, as DNA: TGTGCCAGCAGTTACGGGACAGGGGTCACCGGGGAGCTGTTTTTT. It codes for CASSYGTGVTGELFF.

CDR3 amino acids: CASGRLGLTSEQYF. As DNA, the CDR3 is TGTGCCAGCGGTAGATTGGGACTAACTTCCGAGCAGTACTTC. The rearrangement joins TRBV6-5 to TRBJ2-7; 7 bases are shared with TRBD2. CDR3 size: 14 residues. CDR1 MNHEY and CDR2 SVGAGI come from the germline V gene. J was trimmed by 6 bases and V by 8 bases; bases with no gene match: 13.

This sequence joins TRBV6-1 and TRBJ2-3, with 8 bases aligning to TRBD2. Looked up from germline, CDR1 is MNHNS and CDR2 is SASEGT. This CDR3 is built from 16 residues. V lost 2 bases and J lost 4; bases outside the gene matches: 8. The chain's CDR3 is CASSEWRAGVPDTQYF. The CDR3 DNA reads TGTGCCAGCAGTGAATGGCGAGCGGGAGTCCCAGATACGCAGTATTTT.

The V gene is TRBV19, the J gene TRBJ2-2, with D unclear. V dropped 7 bases and J dropped 3 bases, with 9 bases sitting between them. There are 13 residues in the CDR3. Germline CDR1 reads LNHDA; CDR2 reads SQIVND (reference sequence). The CDR3 loop reads CASTRTYTGELFF. Here the CDR3 DNA reads TGTGCCAGTACCAGAACATACACCGGGGAGCTGTTTTTT. The full variable domain, rest sourced from reference TRBV19 and TRBJ2-2, is DGGITQSPKYLFRKEGQNVTLSCEQNLNHDAMYWYRQDPGQGLRLIYYSQIVNDFQKGDIAEGYSVSREKKESFPLTVTSAQKNPTAFYLCASTRTYTGELFFGEGSRLTVL.

The chain carries TRBV6-1 and TRBJ2-1; possible D gene TRBD1, 6 bases. From germline, CDR1 is MNHNS and CDR2 SASEGT. The CDR3 sequence is 15 residues long. Trimming took off 2 bases at V and 2 bases at J, with 10 bases between the two ends. Here the CDR3 DNA reads TGTGCCAGCAGTGAACCAGGGGACCCCTACAATGAGCAGTTCTTC. This translates into CASSEPGDPYNEQFF.

The rearrangement uses TRBV5-6 and TRBJ1-2; TRBD1 is a possible D gene (6 bases). The CDR3 is 16 amino acids. The ends were cut back, 2 bases at V and 4 bases at J, with 18 bases in the middle. Germline CDR1 reads SGHDT; CDR2 reads YYEEEE. The CDR3 DNA reads as TGTGCCAGCAGCTTTACCCAGACAGGTTCCATCTATGGCTACACCTTC. Translated: CASSFTQTGSIYGYTF.

The CDR3 here is CASSLFGQNAGGFNYGYTF. The DNA for the CDR3 is TGCGCCAGCAGCTTGTTCGGGCAGAACGCGGGGGGGTTTAACTATGGCTACACCTTC. The V and J genes are TRBV5-1 and TRBJ1-2; weak D call: TRBD1 (5 bases). Between the trimmed V and J ends, which lost 1 base and 1 base, there was a span of 23 bases. The germline CDR1 and CDR2 sequences are SGHRS and YFSETQ. The CDR3 is made up of 19 amino acids.

In its sample, this clone was seen once. This chain links TRBV7-9 with TRBJ2-7; possible D gene TRBD1, 5 bases. V was shortened by 3 bases and J by 5 bases, with 11 bases between the two germline ends. The CDR3 has 13 residues. CDR1 and CDR2 (germline): SEHNR, FQNEAQ (reference sequence). The CDR3 sequence: CASSLQGLHEQYF. In nucleotides, the CDR3 is TGTGCCAGCAGCTTGCAGGGATTGCACGAGCAGTACTTC.

The chain uses TRBV13 and TRBJ2-3; D is ambiguous. The length of the CDR3 is 13 residues. Germline CDR1 PRHDT, CDR2 FYEKMQ (reference sequence). V lost 5 bases and J lost 5, with 11 bases in between. In DNA, the CDR3 is TGTGCCAGCAGCCTGAGTGCCGTAGATACGCAGTATTTT. Translating gives CASSLSAVDTQYF. The full variable domain, with the rest looked up from reference TRBV13 and TRBJ2-3, is AAGVIQSPRHLIKEKRETATLKCYPIPRHDTVYWYQQGPGQDPQFLISFYEKMQSDKGSIPDRFSAQQFSDYHSELNMSSLELGDSALYFCASSLSAVDTQYFGPGTRLTVL.

The rearrangement uses TRBV29-1 and TRBJ2-6; 10 positions agree with TRBD1. In germline, CDR1 is SQVTM, CDR2 ANQGSEA. J lost 4 bases, V lost 7 bases, and 10 bases had no gene match. This CDR3 contains 16 residues. CDR3: CSAVGTGVNGANVLTF. DNA for the CDR3: TGCAGCGCAGTTGGGACAGGGGTTAACGGGGCCAACGTCCTGACTTTC. Supplemented by reference TRBV29-1 and TRBJ2-6, the full variable domain reads SAVISQKPSRDICQRGTSLTIQCQVDSQVTMMFWYRQQPGQSLTLIATANQGSEATYESGFVIDKFPISRPNLTFSTLTVSNMSPEDSSIYLCSAVGTGVNGANVLTFGAGSRLTVL.

This sequence joins TRBV28 and TRBJ2-1; 12 bases match TRBD2. Germline values: CDR1 MDHEN, CDR2 SYDVKM. The length of the CDR3 is 18 residues. Trimming removed 2 bases from V and 8 bases from J; junction bases left unmatched: 13. The CDR3 DNA reads TGTGCCAGCAGTTTACCACCTGGGGCTAGCGGGAGGGCCGATGAGCAGTTCTTC. Its translation: CASSLPPGASGRADEQFF.

On this clone itself: Other nucleotide sequences in the sample specify the same CDR3. The chain uses TRBV19 and TRBJ1-5; the match to TRBD1 covers 7 bases. The CDR3 spans 14 residues. The junction had 3 bases not matched to a gene; V was cut back by 5 bases and J by 2 bases. CDR1 is LNHDA, CDR2 SQIVND, per germline (reference sequence). CDR3 residues: CASSGTGGNQPQHF. CDR3 sequence (DNA): TGTGCCAGTAGTGGTACAGGGGGCAATCAGCCCCAGCATTTT.

The rearrangement links TRBV30 to TRBJ1-4; maybe TRBD1 (6 bases). There are 14 residues in the CDR3. Per the germline V gene, CDR1 is GTSNPN and CDR2 is SVGIG (reference sequence). The germline V and J ends were trimmed by 3 bases and 7 bases, with 15 bases remaining between them. CDR3 DNA: TGTGCCTGGAGCATACAGGGCTCGGGTGAAAAACTGTTTTTT. Residues: CAWSIQGSGEKLFF.

The chain joins TRBV11-3 to TRBJ2-3; 8 positions match TRBD1. Germline V lookup: CDR1 SGHNT, CDR2 YENEEA. The length of the CDR3 is 15 residues. V shed 1 base and J 6 bases; nucleotides not matched to a gene: 6. This chain's CDR3 is CASSLGRGQVDTQYF. CDR3 bases: TGTGCCAGCAGCTTAGGCAGGGGGCAAGTGGATACGCAGTATTTT.

A single count supports this clone. This chain connects TRBV11-2 to TRBJ2-5; tentative D call: TRBD1 (5 bases). Between the trimmed V and J ends, which lost 2 bases and 7 bases, there was a span of 5 bases. This CDR3 spans 11 amino acids. CDR1 SGHAT and CDR2 FQNNGV come from the germline V gene. This chain's CDR3 is CASSLRGTQYF. For the CDR3, the DNA is TGTGCCAGCAGCTTAAGGGGGACCCAGTACTTC.

The chain couples TRBV4-1 to TRBJ1-5, with 8 positions matching TRBD1. Trimming at V came to 6 bases and at J to 2 bases, leaving 6 bases not matched to a gene. Germline-derived CDR1 and CDR2 are MGHRA and YSYEKL. CDR3 length: 15 residues. The CDR3 protein is CASSPETGGNQPQHF. The CDR3 nucleotides read TGCGCCAGCAGTCCAGAGACAGGGGGCAATCAGCCCCAGCATTTT.

The genes are TRBV28 and TRBJ1-2; 9 positions agree with TRBD1. CDR1 is MDHEN, CDR2 SYDVKM, per germline. Losses at the gene ends were 3 bases for V and 3 bases for J; bases not matched to a gene: 5. The CDR3 runs to 15 residues. CDR3 amino acids: CASSFLTGGDYGYTF. CDR3 DNA: TGTGCCAGCAGTTTCCTGACAGGGGGAGACTATGGCTACACCTTC.

V and J are TRBV5-1 and TRBJ2-7; 8 bases map to TRBD1. The junction had 15 bases not matched to a gene; V was cut back by 1 base and J by 6 bases. This CDR3 is 17 amino acids long. Germline CDR1 and CDR2: SGHRS and YFSETQ. This chain's CDR3 is CASSLSVFNRGAAEQYF. CDR3 DNA: TGCGCCAGCAGCTTGTCGGTCTTCAACAGGGGGGCGGCCGAGCAGTACTTC.

This clone was recorded only once. V usage is TRBV5-1 and J usage is TRBJ2-3; 8 positions agree with TRBD1. Germline V gene data show CDR1 as SGHRS and CDR2 as YFSETQ. The V and J ends lost 5 bases and 5 bases, in that order; junction bases with no gene match: 10. CDR3 length: 15 residues. The CDR3 coding sequence is TGCGCCAGCAGTATTGGGCAGGGGGCCGGAGATACGCAGTATTTT. Amino acids: CASSIGQGAGDTQYF.

The rearrangement joins TRBV11-2 to TRBJ2-7; TRBD1 matches 7 bases. The length of the CDR3 is 15 residues. Germline V gene lookup returns CDR1 SGHAT and CDR2 FQNNGV. Trimming cost V 1 base and J 3 bases; bases outside gene matches: 6. CDR3 region: CASSLVLSGGYEQYF. As DNA, the CDR3 is TGTGCCAGCAGCTTAGTTCTGTCAGGGGGCTACGAGCAGTACTTC.